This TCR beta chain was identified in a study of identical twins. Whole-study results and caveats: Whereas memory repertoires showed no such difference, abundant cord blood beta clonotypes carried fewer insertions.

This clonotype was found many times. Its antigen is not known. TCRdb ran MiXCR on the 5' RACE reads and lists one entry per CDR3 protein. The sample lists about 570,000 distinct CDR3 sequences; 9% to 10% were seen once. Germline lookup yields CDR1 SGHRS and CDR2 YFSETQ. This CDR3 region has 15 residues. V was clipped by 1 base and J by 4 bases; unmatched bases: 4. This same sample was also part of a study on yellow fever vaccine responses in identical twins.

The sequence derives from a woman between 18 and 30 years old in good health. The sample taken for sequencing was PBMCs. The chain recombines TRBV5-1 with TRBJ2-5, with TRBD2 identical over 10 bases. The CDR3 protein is CASSLLLAGPETQYF. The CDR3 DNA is TGCGCCAGCAGCTTGCTACTAGCGGGGCCAGAGACCCAGTACTTC.